The clone carrying this TCR beta chain was found once. One base separates it from a far larger clone, so it is likely a read error. This sample was included in a study of shared clonotypes between healthy human individuals. V was cut by 3 bases and J by 2 bases, with 4 bases left in between. The CDR3 totals 12 residues. Germline V CDR1 and CDR2: SGHVS, FQNEAQ. Method: immunoSEQ multiplex PCR; TCRdb's copy keeps in-frame clones and lacks some. Of roughly 500,000 clones listed, 65% to 85% were seen once; the top ten hold roughly 13%. Specimen: PBMCs. This sequence originates from a woman aged 40 to 50 in good health. Some clones in this sample may be carry-over from other donors' samples. The chain carries TRBV7-8 and TRBJ1-1; D is undetermined. This CDR3 is CASSFSNTEAFF. CDR3 nucleotides: TGTGCCAGCAGCTTTTCAAACACTGAAGCTTTCTTT.